These 9 T cell receptor beta chains were all obtained from the same sample, sequenced in a study of blood T cell repertoires in COVID-19 (TCRdb year 2020). Libraries were built with the immunoSEQ multiplex PCR assay. TCRdb took over this immuneACCESS table, retaining in-frame rearrangements with V and J assigned. Such tables are incomplete; in checked studies, under half of the missing clones stem from an unresolved V gene, and the remainder is unexplained. Within this sample are approximately 110,000 clones, with approximately 70% of them counted one time only. Jointly, the top ten make up roughly 6.2% of the sample. The specimen sequenced was peripheral blood. Receptors originate from an elderly man with acute or convalescent COVID-19.

The chain uses TRBV12-3 or TRBV12-4 and TRBJ2-5, with 9 bases that match TRBD2. The junction had 4 bases not matched to a gene; V was cut back by 6 bases and J by 5 bases. This CDR3 contains 13 residues. CDR3 nucleotides: TGTGCCAGCAGCATCGGACTAGCGGAGACCCAGTACTTC. As protein: CASSIGLAETQYF.

CDR3 sequence (DNA): TGTGCCAGCAAACTAAGGGGGCCCTATGGCTACACCTTC. It translates to CASKLRGPYGYTF. The genes are TRBV28 and TRBJ1-2, with 7 positions matching TRBD1. J lost 4 bases, V lost 7 bases, and 6 bases had no gene match. The length of the CDR3 is 13 residues. Germline V CDR1 and CDR2: MDHEN, SYDVKM.

The CDR3, as DNA: TGTGCCAGCAGCTCCCCCAAAGACTGGTACGATAGCACAGATACGCAGTATTTT. This codes for CASSSPKDWYDSTDTQYF. The V call is TRBV5-4, the J call TRBJ2-3; D is uncertain. Germline V gene lookup returns CDR1 SGHNT and CDR2 YYREEE (reference sequence). The CDR3 is made up of 18 amino acids. Trimming took 3 bases from V and 0 from J, leaving 20 bases between them.

The chain combines TRBV10-3 with TRBJ2-7; 8 nucleotides align to TRBD1. Germline V gene data show CDR1 as ENHRY and CDR2 as SYGVKD. V trimming: 6 bases; J trimming: 4 bases; junction bases outside the gene matches: 17. This CDR3 comprises 17 residues. The CDR3 loop reads CAIRHPTGQGRDYEQYF. CDR3 DNA: TGTGCCATCAGACACCCAACCGGACAGGGAAGGGATTACGAGCAGTACTTC.

J is TRBJ1-3 and V is TRBV9, with TRBD1 matching 7 bases. Germline-derived CDR1 and CDR2 are SGDLS and YYNGEE. The length of the CDR3 is 17 residues. V lost 3 bases, J lost 0 bases, and 9 bases stayed unmatched. Here the CDR3 DNA reads TGTGCCAGCAGCGCACAACCAGGGGGTAGCTCTGGAAACACCATATATTTT. Protein sequence: CASSAQPGGSSGNTIYF.

The chain couples TRBV5-6 to TRBJ1-5; 10 bases align to TRBD1. V shed 4 bases and J 2 bases; nucleotides not matched to a gene: 3. Looked up from germline, CDR1 is SGHDT and CDR2 is YYEEEE. The CDR3 covers 15 residues. The CDR3 is CASSDGQGGNQPQHF. The DNA of the CDR3 is TGTGCCAGCAGCGATGGACAGGGGGGCAATCAGCCCCAGCATTTT.

The chain recombines TRBV7-2 with TRBJ2-3, with D possibly being TRBD2 (6 bases). Trimming removed 4 bases at V and 1 base at J, with 9 bases between. The germline CDR1 and CDR2 sequences are SGHTA and FQGNSA. The CDR3 totals 14 residues. The CDR3 nucleotides are TGTGCCAGCAGCTGGAGGGCCGGCACAGATACGCAGTATTTT. Translating gives CASSWRAGTDTQYF.

The V and J genes are TRBV19 and TRBJ2-2; 12 bases are shared with TRBD1. The CDR3 is 16 amino acids. The junction had 5 bases not matched to a gene; V was cut back by 2 bases and J by 7 bases. In germline, CDR1 is LNHDA, CDR2 SQIVND (reference sequence). The chain's CDR3 is CASSIQGQGAHGELFF. DNA of the CDR3: TGTGCCAGTAGTATACAGGGACAGGGGGCCCACGGGGAGCTGTTTTTT.

V is TRBV11-2 and J is TRBJ2-1; the match to TRBD2 covers 14 bases. Germline V gene lookup returns CDR1 SGHAT and CDR2 FQNNGV. This CDR3 has 15 residues. Germline trimming cut 6 bases from V and 10 bases from J; bases unmatched to any gene: 8. CDR3 nucleotides: TGTGCCAGCAGACTAGGGACTAGCGGGAGTGGGGAGCAGTTCTTC. Protein: CASRLGTSGSGEQFF.